This entry concerns a single TCR beta chain. Antigen specificity is unknown. V lost 2 bases, J lost 6 bases, and 11 bases lay in between. Germline assignment: CDR1 PRHDT and CDR2 FYEKMQ (reference sequence). The CDR3 has 13 residues. These data originate in a study of T cells in narcolepsy. The overall study: Enrolled donors included narcolepsy type 1 or type 2 patients and healthy controls.

TCRdb's copy holds only in-frame clones and misses some; the assay was immunoSEQ multiplex PCR. The sample records about 30,000 clones, around 86% being singletons. Study-wide results and caveats: Autoreactive clonotypes reportedly recurred in blood of same and different patients, not controls.

This clonotype was sampled from a human donor in good health. This chain joins TRBV13 and TRBJ2-7; no clear D. Sequencing used memory (CD45RA-) CD4+ T cells from blood. The CDR3 is CASSLIRTAEQYF. DNA of the CDR3: TGTGCCAGCAGCTTAATACGGACGGCCGAGCAGTACTTC.